Listed below are T cell receptor beta chains from one sample, sequenced in a study of shared clonotypes between healthy human individuals. Sequencing was performed with immunoSEQ multiplex PCR; in TCRdb, only in-frame clones are kept and a portion is missing. The sample carries about 120,000 clones, around 65% recorded once. The sequenced sample consisted of memory CD8+ T cells sorted from blood. Source of these receptors: a woman in her thirties in good health. The CDR3 runs from the conserved cysteine through the conserved F or W.

TRBV7-8 | CASSSNSLDNEQFF
TRBV7-7 | CASSLLGPRGTGELFF
TRBV28 | CASSSGRLAGVNTGELFF
TRBV7-9 | CASSLRWVRGSEQYF
TRBV6-6 | CASSITGIWAGELFF
TRBV30 | CAWSFPSGGFSHTEAFF
TRBV27 | CASSSVPGQGTDTQYF
TRBV29-1 | CSVVGGLNTEAFF
TRBV13 | CASSPGHNTGELFF
TRBV2 | CASSERGLGISGNTIYF
TRBV28 | CATSLTSGRGNEQFF
TRBV4-2 | CASSQDPAGGYEQYF
TRBV7-9 | CASSPLAGGRDTQYF
TRBV25-1 | CASSAYYEQYF